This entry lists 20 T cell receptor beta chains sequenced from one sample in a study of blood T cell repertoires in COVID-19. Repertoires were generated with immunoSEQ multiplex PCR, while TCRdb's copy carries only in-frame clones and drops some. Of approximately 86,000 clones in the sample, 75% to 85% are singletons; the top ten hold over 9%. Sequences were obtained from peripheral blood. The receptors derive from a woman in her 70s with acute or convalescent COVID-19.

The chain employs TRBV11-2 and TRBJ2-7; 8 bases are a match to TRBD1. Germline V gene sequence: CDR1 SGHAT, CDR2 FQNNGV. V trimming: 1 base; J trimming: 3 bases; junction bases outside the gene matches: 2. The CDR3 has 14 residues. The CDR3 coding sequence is TGTGCCAGCAGCTTAGGGACAGGGCTCTACGAGCAGTACTTC. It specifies CASSLGTGLYEQYF. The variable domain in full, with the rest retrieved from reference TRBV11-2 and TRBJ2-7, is EAGVAQSPRYKIIEKRQSVAFWCNPISGHATLYWYQQILGQGPKLLIQFQNNGVVDDSQLPKDRFSAERLKGVDSTLKIQPAKLEDSAVYLCASSLGTGLYEQYFGPGTRLTVT.

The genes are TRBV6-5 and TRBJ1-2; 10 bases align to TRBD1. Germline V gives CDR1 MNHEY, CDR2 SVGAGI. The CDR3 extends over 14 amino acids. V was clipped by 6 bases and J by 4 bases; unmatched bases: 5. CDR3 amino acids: CASSPTGGPYGYTF. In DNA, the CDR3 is TGTGCCAGCAGCCCGACAGGGGGCCCCTATGGCTACACCTTC.

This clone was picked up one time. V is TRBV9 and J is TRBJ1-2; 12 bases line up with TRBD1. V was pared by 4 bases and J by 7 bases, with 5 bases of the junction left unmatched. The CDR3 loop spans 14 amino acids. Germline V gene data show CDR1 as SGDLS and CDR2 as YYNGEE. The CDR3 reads CASSRGGQGAGYTF. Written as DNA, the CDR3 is TGTGCCAGCAGCAGAGGGGGACAGGGGGCTGGCTACACCTTC.

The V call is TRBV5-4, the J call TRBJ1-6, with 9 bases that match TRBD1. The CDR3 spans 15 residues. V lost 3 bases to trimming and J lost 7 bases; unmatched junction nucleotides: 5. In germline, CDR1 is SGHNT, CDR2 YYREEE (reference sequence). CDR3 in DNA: TGTGCCAGCAGCTCGGACAGGGGCGCCAATTCACCCCTCCACTTT. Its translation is CASSSDRGANSPLHF.

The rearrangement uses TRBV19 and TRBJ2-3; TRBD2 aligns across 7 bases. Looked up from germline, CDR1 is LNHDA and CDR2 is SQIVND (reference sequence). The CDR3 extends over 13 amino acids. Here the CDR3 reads CASWGGVGDTQYF. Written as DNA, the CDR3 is TGTGCTTCGTGGGGGGGAGTTGGAGATACGCAGTATTTT.

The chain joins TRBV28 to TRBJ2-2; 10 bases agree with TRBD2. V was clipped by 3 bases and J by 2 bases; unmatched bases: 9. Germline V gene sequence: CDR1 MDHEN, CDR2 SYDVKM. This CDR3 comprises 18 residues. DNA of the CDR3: TGTGCCAGCAGTTTTGGGGTAGCGGGAGGTACTAACACCGGGGAGCTGTTTTTT. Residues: CASSFGVAGGTNTGELFF.

The CDR3 DNA reads as TGTGCCAGCAGGACAGGGGGCAATGAGCAGTTCTTC. Encoded protein: CASRTGGNEQFF. This chain connects TRBV2 to TRBJ2-1, with 9 bases lining up with TRBD1. Germline assignment: CDR1 SNHLY and CDR2 FYNNEI. V was clipped by 6 bases and J by 6 bases; unmatched bases: 0. This CDR3 is built from 12 residues.

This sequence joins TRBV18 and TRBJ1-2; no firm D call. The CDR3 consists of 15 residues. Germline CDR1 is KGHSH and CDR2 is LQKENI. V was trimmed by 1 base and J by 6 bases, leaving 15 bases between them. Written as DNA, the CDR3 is TGTGCCAGCTCACCACGGGCAGCGGGAGTGAATGGCTACACCTTC. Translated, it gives CASSPRAAGVNGYTF.

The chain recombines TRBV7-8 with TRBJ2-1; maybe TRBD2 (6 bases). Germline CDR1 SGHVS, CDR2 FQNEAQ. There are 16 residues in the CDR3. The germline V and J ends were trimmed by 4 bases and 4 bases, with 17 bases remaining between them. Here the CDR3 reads CASSSYLAPGYNEQFF. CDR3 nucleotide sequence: TGTGCCAGCAGCTCCTATCTAGCGCCCGGTTACAATGAGCAGTTCTTC.

The CDR3 here is CASKGIGGITNEKLFF. In DNA form, the CDR3 reads TGCGCCAGCAAGGGTATAGGGGGAATAACTAATGAAAAACTGTTTTTT. The chain has TRBV5-1 and TRBJ1-4, with D maybe TRBD1 (6 bases). Trimming pared 6 bases from V and 1 base from J, leaving 16 bases between. In germline, CDR1 is SGHRS, CDR2 YFSETQ. The CDR3 contains 16 residues.

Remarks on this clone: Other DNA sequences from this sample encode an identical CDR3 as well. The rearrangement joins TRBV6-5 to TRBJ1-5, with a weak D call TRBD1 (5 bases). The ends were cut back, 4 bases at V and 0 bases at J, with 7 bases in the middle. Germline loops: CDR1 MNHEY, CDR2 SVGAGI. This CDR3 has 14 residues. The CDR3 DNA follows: TGTGCCAGCAGTTTACAGGATAGCAATCAGCCCCAGCATTTT. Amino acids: CASSLQDSNQPQHF.

The CDR3 DNA reads TGTGCCAGCAGCCCCTCGCCTACGGTCACAGATACGCAGTATTTT. This encodes CASSPSPTVTDTQYF. The genes are TRBV11-2 and TRBJ2-3, with unresolved D. Germline CDR1 reads SGHAT; CDR2 reads FQNNGV. The CDR3 has 15 amino acids. Trimming took 5 bases from V and 2 from J, leaving 14 bases between them.

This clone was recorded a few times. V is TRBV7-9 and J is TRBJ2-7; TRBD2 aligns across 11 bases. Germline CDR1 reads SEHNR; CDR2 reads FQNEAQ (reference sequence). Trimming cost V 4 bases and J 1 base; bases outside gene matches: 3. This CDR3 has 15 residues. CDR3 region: CASSYTSGGSYEQYF. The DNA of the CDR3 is TGTGCCAGCAGCTATACTAGCGGGGGTTCCTACGAGCAGTACTTC.

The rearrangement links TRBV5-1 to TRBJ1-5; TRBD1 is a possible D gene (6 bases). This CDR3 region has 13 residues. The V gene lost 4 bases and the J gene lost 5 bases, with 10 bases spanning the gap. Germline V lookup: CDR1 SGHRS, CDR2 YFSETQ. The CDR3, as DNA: TGCGCCAGCAGCCCGGACAGTGATCAGCCCCAGCATTTT. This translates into CASSPDSDQPQHF.

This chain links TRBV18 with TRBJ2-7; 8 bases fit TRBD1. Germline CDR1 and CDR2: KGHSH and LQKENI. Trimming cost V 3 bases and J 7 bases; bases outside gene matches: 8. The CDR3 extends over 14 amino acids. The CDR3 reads CASSPLDRAGEQYF. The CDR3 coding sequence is TGTGCCAGCTCACCCCTGGACAGGGCGGGAGAGCAGTACTTC.

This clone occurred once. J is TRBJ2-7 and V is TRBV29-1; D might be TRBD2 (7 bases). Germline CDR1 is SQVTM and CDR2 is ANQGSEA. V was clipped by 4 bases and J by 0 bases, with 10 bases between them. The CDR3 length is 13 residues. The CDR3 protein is CSVGGGPSYEQYF. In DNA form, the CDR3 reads TGCAGCGTTGGCGGGGGCCCCTCCTACGAGCAGTACTTC.

CDR3 coding DNA: TGTGCCAGTAGTACCCCTTTCACAGGACCCGACTATGGCTACACCTTC. Translation: CASSTPFTGPDYGYTF. This chain uses TRBV19 with TRBJ1-2, with D possibly being TRBD1 (5 bases). The ends were cut back, 4 bases at V and 3 bases at J, with 18 bases in the middle. Germline CDR1 is LNHDA and CDR2 is SQIVND (reference sequence). The CDR3 is made up of 16 amino acids.

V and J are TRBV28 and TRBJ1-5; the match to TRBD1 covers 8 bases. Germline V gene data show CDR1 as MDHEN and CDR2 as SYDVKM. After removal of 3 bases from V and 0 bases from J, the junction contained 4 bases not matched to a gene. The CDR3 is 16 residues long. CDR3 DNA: TGTGCCAGCAGTTTCTACAGGGGGTATAGCAATCAGCCCCAGCATTTT. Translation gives CASSFYRGYSNQPQHF.

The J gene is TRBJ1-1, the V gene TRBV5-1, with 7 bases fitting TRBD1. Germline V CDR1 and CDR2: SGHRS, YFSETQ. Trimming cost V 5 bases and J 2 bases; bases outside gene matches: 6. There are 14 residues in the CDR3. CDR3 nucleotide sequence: TGCGCCAGCAGACGTGACAGGGTAAACACTGAAGCTTTCTTT. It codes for CASRRDRVNTEAFF.

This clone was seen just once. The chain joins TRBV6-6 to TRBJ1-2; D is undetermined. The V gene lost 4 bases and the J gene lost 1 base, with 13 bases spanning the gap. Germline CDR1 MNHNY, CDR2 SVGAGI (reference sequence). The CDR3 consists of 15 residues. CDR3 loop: CASSFLPSGNYGYTF. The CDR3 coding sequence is TGTGCCAGCAGTTTCCTACCTTCGGGTAACTATGGCTACACCTTC.